This T cell receptor beta chain was recovered during a study of T cell responses to AZD1222 COVID-19 vaccine (dated by TCRdb to the early 2020s). Looking at the study overall: TCR sequencing covered 230 to 250 trial participants: 200 to 220 given two doses of AZD1222 and about 26 given two doses of MenACWY control vaccine. Trial participants were enrolled by age into 18-55, 56-69 and 70-plus year subgroups, with approximately 150, 30 and 60 TCR-sequenced participants respectively.

Deletion took 7 bases off V and 3 bases off J, with a span of 21 bases between the germline ends. CDR1 and CDR2 were assigned from the germline V gene as SGHVS and FQNEAQ. The CDR3 holds 16 amino acids from the cysteine to the phenylalanine. CDR3 DNA is the only sequence kept; it has 48 bases, read in frame from the first base. Points the paper makes about the study in general: The 56-69-year group was small, and its depth increase did not reach significance, likely because of low power. Only five or six AZD1222 recipients were SARS-CoV-2 seropositive at baseline, limiting conclusions about previously exposed vaccinees. Spike-specific TCR breadth and depth rose significantly after two AZD1222 doses compared with day 0 and with MenACWY recipients. CD4 TCRs associated with the vaccine covered the entire spike protein, and the dominant responses were in regions 160-218 and 743-854. Participants were mostly white British and included more females than males, and it was suggested by the authors that clonal diversity may have been underestimated. No day 14 peak-response samples were available, so repertoires were characterized only after the peak T cell response. Nearly half of unique spike-specific TCRs reportedly recognized epitopes outside regions mutated in the B.1.351 and B.1.1.7 variants.

The CDR3 regions of human TCRbeta chains were analyzed by immunosequencing. Per the source publication's procedure: TCRs in the repertoires were matched against a reference library of SARS-CoV-2-specific TCRs that had been generated with the MIRA antigen-specificity platform. Breadth was defined as the fraction of unique TCRs that were SARS-CoV-2-associated. Depth was defined as the fraction of total T cells that were SARS-CoV-2-associated. Using the MIRA data, each spike-specific TCR was mapped to the spike region that the TCR reacts to and placed in a CD4 or CD8 class. Log10-transformed breadth and depth values were compared by one-way ANOVA with Sidak's multiple comparisons tests. The clones in this table, taken by TCRdb from immuneACCESS, are in-frame only. Not every clone is retained; where verified, under half of the shortfall comes from an unresolved V gene, and the cause of the rest is unknown. The DNA gave D and trimming, while V, J and clone size come from that table. The sample contains 110,000 to 150,000 clones, about 90% of them found a single time. Of the sample, around 3.5% falls within the top ten clones.

For this clone: Which antigen it targets is not known. Base-call qualities are not available, and no considerably larger clone is one nucleotide away.

Per the publication, the time point label means: about 28 days (+/-7) after the second vaccine dose. Because spike-specific TCR depth and breadth did not differ between the two schedules, AZD1222 recipients who got a second dose at roughly 4 weeks were pooled with those who got a second dose at roughly 12 weeks. Vaccinee samples were obtained from the UK trials COV001 and COV002, which included a single-blind randomized controlled phase 2/3 trial of AZD1222 (ChAdOx1 nCoV-19) in healthy adults. For TCRbeta chain sequencing, PBMC samples were collected from trial participants at day 0 and at day 28 after the second dose.

This sequence originates from an adult who received the AZD1222 COVID-19 vaccine. The material sequenced was peripheral blood, taken 28 days after the second AZD1222 dose. This sequence uses TRBV7-8 and TRBJ2-5; the best D guess is TRBD2, with 5 bases matching. This receptor has the CDR3 CASIPSGLWEEETQYF. Here is the DNA: TGTGCCAGCATCCCCTCGGGGTTGTGGGAAGAAGAGACCCAGTACTTC.